Listed here are 12 T cell receptor beta chains from one sample, sequenced in a study of CD8+ T cells in alopecia areata (dated by TCRdb to the late 2010s). The time point label on this specimen signifies: less than five weeks on oral tofacitinib. This specimen's treatment or condition label, interpreted: oral pan-JAK inhibitor, 5-10 mg twice daily. Receptor libraries were prepared by the immunoSEQ multiplex PCR assay. To provide template for TCR sequencing, every sample had RNA extracted and reverse transcribed into cDNA. TCRdb provides this immuneACCESS table in a form limited to in-frame rearrangements. Some clones are lacking; in checked studies, under half of them reflect an unresolved V gene, and why the rest are absent is not known. Recorded for this sample are 140,000 to 150,000 clones; nearly 55% of them occurred a single time. The ten largest clones represent 15% to 20% of the sample. Sequences were derived from CD8+ T cells sorted from blood, sampled at week 4, from a patient treated with tofacitinib. The receptors derive from a human donor with alopecia areata.

The chain recombines TRBV5-1 with TRBJ2-1; 8 nucleotides agree with TRBD1. Germline loops: CDR1 SGHRS, CDR2 YFSETQ. V shed 2 bases, J shed 1 base, and the junction held 8 bases outside the gene matches. The CDR3 is 17 residues long. DNA of the CDR3: TGCGCCAGCAGCTTCCGCGACAGGGGAAGTTCCTACAATGAGCAGTTCTTC. It encodes CASSFRDRGSSYNEQFF.

This clone was observed a single time. The V call is TRBV5-1, the J call TRBJ2-5; 9 bases line up with TRBD1. CDR3 size: 15 residues. The junction had 5 bases not matched to a gene; V was cut back by 0 bases and J by 5 bases. Per the germline V gene, CDR1 is SGHRS and CDR2 is YFSETQ. CDR3 region: CASSLEGTGLETQYF. CDR3 bases: TGCGCCAGCAGCTTGGAGGGGACAGGGTTGGAGACCCAGTACTTC.

This chain uses TRBV2 with TRBJ2-5; D call uncertain. Germline V gene sequence: CDR1 SNHLY, CDR2 FYNNEI. The germline V and J ends were trimmed by 3 bases and 11 bases, with 7 bases remaining between them. This CDR3 is 10 amino acids long. The CDR3 spells CASSEVPQYF. The CDR3 nucleotides are TGTGCCAGCAGTGAGGTCCCACAGTACTTC.

This clone was counted between two and nine times. The V call is TRBV29-1, the J call TRBJ2-3; a weak D match, TRBD1 (5 bases). Germline values: CDR1 SQVTM, CDR2 ANQGSEA. The CDR3 is made up of 15 amino acids. V shed 7 bases and J shed 4 bases, with 21 bases lying between them. The CDR3 reads CSARSQGAVSDTQYF. The DNA of the CDR3 is TGCAGCGCCCGTAGCCAAGGGGCAGTCTCAGATACGCAGTATTTT.

The gene calls are TRBV9 and TRBJ2-7, with a weak D call TRBD1 (5 bases). The ends were cut back, 3 bases at V and 4 bases at J, with 17 bases in the middle. The CDR3 is 15 amino acids. Germline V gene sequence: CDR1 SGDLS, CDR2 YYNGEE. The CDR3 here is CASSAAGSPVYEQYF. CDR3 sequence (DNA): TGTGCCAGCAGCGCGGCAGGGTCCCCAGTATACGAGCAGTACTTC.

The chain employs TRBV29-1 and TRBJ2-7; D ambiguous. CDR1 and CDR2 from the germline V gene are SQVTM and ANQGSEA. V was cut by 3 bases and J by 0 bases, with 9 bases left in between. The CDR3 is 13 amino acids. CDR3 sequence (DNA): TGCAGCGTTGAGGCCGAGCCCTCCTACGAGCAGTACTTC. This encodes CSVEAEPSYEQYF.

This sequence joins TRBV27 and TRBJ2-5; possibly TRBD1 or TRBD2 for D (5 bases each). This CDR3 has 16 residues. V lost 0 bases to trimming and J lost 5 bases, with 16 bases between them. Germline V gene lookup returns CDR1 MNHEY and CDR2 SMNVEV (reference sequence). CDR3 sequence (DNA): TGTGCCAGCAGTTTATCATGGGGACCCGCCTTGGAGACCCAGTACTTC. It yields the protein CASSLSWGPALETQYF.

The table lists this clone with many counts. V is TRBV6-6 and J is TRBJ1-1; unclear D gene. Deletions cut 4 bases from V and 3 bases from J, with 12 bases between. Per the germline V gene, CDR1 is MNHNY and CDR2 is SVGAGI (reference sequence). The CDR3 sequence is 14 residues long. CDR3 in amino acids: CASSSQPGYTEAFF. The CDR3 nucleotides are TGTGCCAGCAGTTCACAACCGGGATACACTGAAGCTTTCTTT.

CDR3 DNA: TGTGCCAGCAGTGAAGCGAGAGGGTTTGGCTACACCTTC. Residues: CASSEARGFGYTF. V and J are TRBV6-1 and TRBJ1-2, with no clear D. The CDR3 runs to 13 residues. V dropped 0 bases and J dropped 7 bases, with 9 bases sitting between them. Per germline, CDR1 MNHNS and CDR2 SASEGT.

V gene TRBV29-1 combines with J gene TRBJ2-7; a possible D gene is TRBD1 (6 bases). From germline, CDR1 is SQVTM and CDR2 ANQGSEA. The germline V and J ends were trimmed by 5 bases and 5 bases, with 16 bases remaining between them. This CDR3 has 13 amino acids. CDR3 loop: CSVTGTPGDEQYF. CDR3 DNA: TGCAGCGTTACCGGGACACCGGGTGACGAGCAGTACTTC.

The rearrangement uses TRBV29-1 and TRBJ2-5; 7 bases are shared with TRBD2. The CDR3 has 13 amino acids. Germline values: CDR1 SQVTM, CDR2 ANQGSEA. The J segment lost 5 bases and the V segment lost 2 bases, leaving 5 bases of the junction unmatched. CDR3 region: CSVEPFGGETQYF. DNA of the CDR3: TGCAGCGTTGAACCTTTCGGGGGGGAGACCCAGTACTTC.

This sequence joins TRBV29-1 and TRBJ1-2; TRBD1 agrees at 7 bases. CDR1 is SQVTM, CDR2 ANQGSEA, per germline. This CDR3 has 11 residues. The CDR3 region has the DNA TGCGGAGGACAGGATAACTATGGCTACACCTTC. Protein: CGGQDNYGYTF.